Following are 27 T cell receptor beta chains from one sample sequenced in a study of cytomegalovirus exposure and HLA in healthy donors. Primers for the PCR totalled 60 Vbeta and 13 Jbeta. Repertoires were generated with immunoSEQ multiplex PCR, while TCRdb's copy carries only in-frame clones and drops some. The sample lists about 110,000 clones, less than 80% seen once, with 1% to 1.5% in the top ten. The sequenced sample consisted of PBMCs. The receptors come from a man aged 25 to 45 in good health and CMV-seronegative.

The CDR3 nucleotides are TGTGCCAGCAGCCTTAGCCCGGGACTAGGAGAGACCCAGTACTTC. Residues: CASSLSPGLGETQYF. This chain connects TRBV9 to TRBJ2-5, with 8 bases fitting TRBD2. The CDR3 runs 15 residues. J gave up 4 bases and V 4 bases, and 9 bases lay outside the gene matches. Germline V lookup: CDR1 SGDLS, CDR2 YYNGEE.

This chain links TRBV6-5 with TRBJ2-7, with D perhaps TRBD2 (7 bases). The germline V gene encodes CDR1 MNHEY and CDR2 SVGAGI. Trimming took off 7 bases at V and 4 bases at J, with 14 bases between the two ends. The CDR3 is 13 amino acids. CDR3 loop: CASTAGADYEQYF. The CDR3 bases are TGTGCCAGCACCGCGGGGGCAGATTACGAGCAGTACTTC.

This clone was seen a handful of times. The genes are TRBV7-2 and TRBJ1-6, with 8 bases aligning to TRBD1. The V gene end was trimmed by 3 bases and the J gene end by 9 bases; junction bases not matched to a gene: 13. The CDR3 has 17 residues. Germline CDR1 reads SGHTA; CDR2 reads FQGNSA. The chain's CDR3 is CASSFDHRQGTFSPLHF. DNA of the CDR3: TGTGCCAGCAGCTTTGACCACCGACAGGGGACGTTTTCACCCCTCCACTTT.

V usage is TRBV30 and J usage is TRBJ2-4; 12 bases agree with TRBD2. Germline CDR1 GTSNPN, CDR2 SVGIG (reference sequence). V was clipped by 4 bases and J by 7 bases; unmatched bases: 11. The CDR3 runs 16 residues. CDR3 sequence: CAWKPSGRAETNIQYF. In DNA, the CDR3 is TGTGCCTGGAAGCCTAGCGGGAGGGCCGAGACGAACATTCAGTACTTC.

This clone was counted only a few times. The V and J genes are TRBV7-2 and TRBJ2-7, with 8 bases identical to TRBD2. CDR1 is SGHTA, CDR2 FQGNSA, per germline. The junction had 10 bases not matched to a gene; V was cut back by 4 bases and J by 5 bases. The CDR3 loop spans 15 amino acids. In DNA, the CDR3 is TGTGCCAGCAGCTGGACTAGCCGGGCAAGGGACGAGCAGTACTTC. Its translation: CASSWTSRARDEQYF.

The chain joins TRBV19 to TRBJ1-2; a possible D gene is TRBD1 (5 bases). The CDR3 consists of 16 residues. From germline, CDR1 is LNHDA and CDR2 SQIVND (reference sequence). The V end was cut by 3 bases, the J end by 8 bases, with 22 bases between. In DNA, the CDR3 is TGTGCCAGTAGTATGACAGCAGGGACGGCTCGGGGGGGCTACACCTTC. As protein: CASSMTAGTARGGYTF.

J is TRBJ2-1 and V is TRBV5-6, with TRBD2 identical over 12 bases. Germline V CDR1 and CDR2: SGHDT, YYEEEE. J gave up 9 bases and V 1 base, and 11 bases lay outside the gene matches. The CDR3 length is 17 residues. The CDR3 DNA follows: TGTGCCAGCAGCTTGTTGCCCTTACTAGCGGGGGGCGTTGAGCAGTTCTTC. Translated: CASSLLPLLAGGVEQFF.

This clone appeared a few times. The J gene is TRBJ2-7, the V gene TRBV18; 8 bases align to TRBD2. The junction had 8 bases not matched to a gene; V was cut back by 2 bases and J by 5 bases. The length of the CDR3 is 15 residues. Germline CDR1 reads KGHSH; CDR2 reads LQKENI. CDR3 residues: CASSPISGGYNEQYF. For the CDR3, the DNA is TGTGCCAGCTCACCAATCAGCGGGGGTTATAACGAGCAGTACTTC.

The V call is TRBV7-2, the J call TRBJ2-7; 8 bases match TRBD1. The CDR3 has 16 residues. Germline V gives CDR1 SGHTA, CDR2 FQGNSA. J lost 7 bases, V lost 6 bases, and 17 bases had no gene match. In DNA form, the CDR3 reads TGTGCCAGCAGAAAGGAACAGGGGGATAGGAGTGGAGAGCAGTACTTC. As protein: CASRKEQGDRSGEQYF.

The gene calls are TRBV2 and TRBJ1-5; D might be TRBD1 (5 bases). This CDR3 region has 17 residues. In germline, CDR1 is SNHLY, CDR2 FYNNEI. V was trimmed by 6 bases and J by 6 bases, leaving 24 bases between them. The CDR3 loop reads CASSTRDSTHWGQPQHF. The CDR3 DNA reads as TGTGCCAGCAGCACCAGGGACTCCACGCACTGGGGTCAGCCCCAGCATTTT. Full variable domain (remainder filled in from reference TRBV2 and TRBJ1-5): EPEVTQTPSHQVTQMGQEVILRCVPISNHLYFYWYRQILGQKVEFLVSFYNNEISEKSEIFDDQFSVERPDGSNFTLKIRSTKLEDSAMYFCASSTRDSTHWGQPQHFGDGTRLSIL.

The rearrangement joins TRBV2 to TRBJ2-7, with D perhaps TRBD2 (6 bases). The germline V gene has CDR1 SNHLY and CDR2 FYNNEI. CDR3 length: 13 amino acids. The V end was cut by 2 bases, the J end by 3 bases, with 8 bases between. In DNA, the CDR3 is TGTGCCAGCAGTGAATTGGAGGGCTACGAGCAGTACTTC. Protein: CASSELEGYEQYF.

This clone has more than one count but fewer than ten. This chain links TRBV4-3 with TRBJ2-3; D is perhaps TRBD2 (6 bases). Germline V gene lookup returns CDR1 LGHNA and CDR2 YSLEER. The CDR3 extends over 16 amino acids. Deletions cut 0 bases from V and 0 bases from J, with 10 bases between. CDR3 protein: CASSQEEGTSTDTQYF. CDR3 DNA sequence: TGCGCCAGCAGCCAAGAAGAGGGGACTAGCACAGATACGCAGTATTTT.

CDR3 in DNA: TGTGCCAGCAGCAGAACGGACAGGGACAATGAGCAGTTCTTC. Encoded protein: CASSRTDRDNEQFF. The V and J genes are TRBV5-4 and TRBJ2-1; 8 positions match TRBD1. The CDR3 runs 14 residues. V was pared by 4 bases and J by 5 bases, with 5 bases of the junction left unmatched. CDR1 and CDR2 from the germline V gene are SGHNT and YYREEE (reference sequence).

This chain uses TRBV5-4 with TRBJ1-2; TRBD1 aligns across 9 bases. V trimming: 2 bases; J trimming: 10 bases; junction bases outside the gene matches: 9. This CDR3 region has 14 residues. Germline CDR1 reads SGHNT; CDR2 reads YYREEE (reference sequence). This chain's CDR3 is CASSFFGTGTFYTF. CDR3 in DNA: TGTGCCAGCAGCTTTTTTGGGACAGGGACATTCTACACCTTC.

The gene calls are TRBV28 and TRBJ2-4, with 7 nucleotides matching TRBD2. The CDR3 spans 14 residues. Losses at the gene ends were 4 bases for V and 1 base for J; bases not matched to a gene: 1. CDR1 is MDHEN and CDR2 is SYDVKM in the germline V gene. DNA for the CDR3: TGTGCCAGCAGTTCGACTAGCGCCAAAAACATTCAGTACTTC. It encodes CASSSTSAKNIQYF.

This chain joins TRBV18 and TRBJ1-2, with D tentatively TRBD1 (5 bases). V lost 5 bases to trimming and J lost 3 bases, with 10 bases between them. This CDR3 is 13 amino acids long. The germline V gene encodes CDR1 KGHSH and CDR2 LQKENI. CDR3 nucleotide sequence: TGTGCCAGCTCATCAGGGTTTGACTATGGCTACACCTTC. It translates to CASSSGFDYGYTF.

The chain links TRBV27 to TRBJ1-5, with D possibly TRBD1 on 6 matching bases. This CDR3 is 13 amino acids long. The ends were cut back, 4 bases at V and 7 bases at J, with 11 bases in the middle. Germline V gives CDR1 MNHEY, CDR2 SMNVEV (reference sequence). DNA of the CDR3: TGTGCCAGCAGTTCAGGGGCAGGGCAGCCCCAGCATTTT. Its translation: CASSSGAGQPQHF.

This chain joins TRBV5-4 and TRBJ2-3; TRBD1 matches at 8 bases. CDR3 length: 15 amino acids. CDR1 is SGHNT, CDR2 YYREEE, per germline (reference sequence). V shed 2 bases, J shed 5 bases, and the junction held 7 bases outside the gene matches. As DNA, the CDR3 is TGTGCCAGCAGCTTAGCCGGGACAGGCCAAGATACGCAGTATTTT. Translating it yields CASSLAGTGQDTQYF.

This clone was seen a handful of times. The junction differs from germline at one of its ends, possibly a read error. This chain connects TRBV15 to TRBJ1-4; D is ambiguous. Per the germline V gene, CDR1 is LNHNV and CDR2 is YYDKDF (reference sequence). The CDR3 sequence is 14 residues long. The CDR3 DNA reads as TGTGCCACCAGCAGAGGCGTCCCAAATGAAGAACTGTTTTTT. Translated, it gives CATSRGVPNEELFF.

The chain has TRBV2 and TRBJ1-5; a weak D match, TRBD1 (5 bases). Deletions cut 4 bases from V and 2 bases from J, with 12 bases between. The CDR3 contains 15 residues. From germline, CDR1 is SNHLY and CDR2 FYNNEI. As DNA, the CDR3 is TGTGCCAGCAGTGTGGACGGGGGTGGCAATCAGCCCCAGCATTTT. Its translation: CASSVDGGGNQPQHF.

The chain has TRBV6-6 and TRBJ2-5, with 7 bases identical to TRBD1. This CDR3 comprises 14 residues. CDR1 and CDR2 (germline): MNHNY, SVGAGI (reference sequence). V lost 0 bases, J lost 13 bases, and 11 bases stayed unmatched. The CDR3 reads CASSYSRQGANPYF. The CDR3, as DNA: TGTGCCAGCAGTTACTCACGACAGGGCGCAAATCCGTACTTC.

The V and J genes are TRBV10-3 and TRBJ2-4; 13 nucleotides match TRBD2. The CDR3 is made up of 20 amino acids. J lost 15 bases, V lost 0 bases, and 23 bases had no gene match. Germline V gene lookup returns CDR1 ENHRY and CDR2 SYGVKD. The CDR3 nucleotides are TGTGCCATCAGTGAGTCGGGGCTGCAAAGCCCGGGACTAGCGGGAAGATTGACGTACTTC. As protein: CAISESGLQSPGLAGRLTYF.

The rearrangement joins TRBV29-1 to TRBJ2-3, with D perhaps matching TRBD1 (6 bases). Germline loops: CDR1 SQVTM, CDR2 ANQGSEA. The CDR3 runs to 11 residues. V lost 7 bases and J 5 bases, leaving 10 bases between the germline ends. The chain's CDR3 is CSAGTKDTQYF. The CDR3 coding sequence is TGCAGCGCCGGGACAAAAGATACGCAGTATTTT.

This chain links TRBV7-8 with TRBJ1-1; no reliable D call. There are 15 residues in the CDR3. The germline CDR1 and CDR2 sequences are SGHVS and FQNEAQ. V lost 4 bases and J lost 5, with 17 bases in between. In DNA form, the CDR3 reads TGTGCCAGCAGCTCACATCGGGGAACCGGGACTGAAGCTTTCTTT. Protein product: CASSSHRGTGTEAFF. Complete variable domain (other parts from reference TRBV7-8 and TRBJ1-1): GAGVSQSPRYKVAKRGQDVALRCDPISGHVSLFWYQQALGQGPEFLTYFQNEAQLDKSGLPSDRFFAERPEGSVSTLKIQRTQQEDSAVYLCASSSHRGTGTEAFFGQGTRLTVV.

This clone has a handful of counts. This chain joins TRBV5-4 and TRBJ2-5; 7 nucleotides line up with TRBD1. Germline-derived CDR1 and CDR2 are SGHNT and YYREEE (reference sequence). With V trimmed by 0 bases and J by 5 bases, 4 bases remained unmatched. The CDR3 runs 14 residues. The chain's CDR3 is CASSLELQGETQYF. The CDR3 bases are TGTGCCAGCAGCTTGGAGCTACAGGGGGAGACCCAGTACTTC.

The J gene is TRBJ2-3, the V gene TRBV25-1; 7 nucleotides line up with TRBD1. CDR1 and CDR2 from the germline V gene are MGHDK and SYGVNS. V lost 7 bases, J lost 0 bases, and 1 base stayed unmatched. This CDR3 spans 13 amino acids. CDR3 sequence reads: CASTGGSTDTQYF. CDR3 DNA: TGTGCCAGCACAGGGGGTAGCACAGATACGCAGTATTTT.

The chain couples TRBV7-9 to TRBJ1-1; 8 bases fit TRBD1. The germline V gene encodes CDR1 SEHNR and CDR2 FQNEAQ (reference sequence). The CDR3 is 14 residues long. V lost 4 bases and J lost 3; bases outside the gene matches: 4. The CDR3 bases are TGTGCCAGCAGCTCCCGACAGGGGTACACTGAAGCTTTCTTT. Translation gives CASSSRQGYTEAFF. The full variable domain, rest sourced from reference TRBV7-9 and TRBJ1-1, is DTGVSQNPRHKITKRGQNVTFRCDPISEHNRLYWYRQTLGQGPEFLTYFQNEAQLEKSRLLSDRFSAERPKGSFSTLEIQRTEQGDSAMYLCASSSRQGYTEAFFGQGTRLTVV.